The 23 T cell receptor beta chains below all came from one sample that was sequenced in a study of identical twins. TCRdb reanalysed the 5' RACE reads using MiXCR and keeps one entry per CDR3 protein. The sample lists 200,000 to 300,000 distinct CDR3 sequences; about 13% were seen once. These data were likewise used in another study, on yellow fever vaccine responses in identical twins.

The specimen sequenced was memory (CD45RO+) T cells sorted from blood. Receptor source: a woman between 18 and 29 years old in good health.

This clonotype has more than one count but fewer than ten. The chain recombines TRBV19 with TRBJ2-7; D might be TRBD1 (5 bases). The CDR3 is 15 amino acids. CDR1 and CDR2 from the germline V gene are LNHDA and SQIVND (reference sequence). Trimming removed 5 bases at V and 3 bases at J, with 17 bases between. In nucleotides, the CDR3 is TGTGCCAGTAGTCCCCGACAGAGAATAGGCTACGAGCAGTACTTC. Encoded protein: CASSPRQRIGYEQYF.

At least ten counts were recorded for this clonotype. This CDR3 is CSVDGSTDTQYF. The CDR3 bases are TGCAGCGTCGATGGGAGCACAGATACGCAGTATTTT. The chain carries TRBV29-1 and TRBJ2-3; D gene uncertain. V lost 6 bases and J 0 bases, leaving 7 bases between the germline ends. This CDR3 spans 12 amino acids. The germline CDR1 and CDR2 sequences are SQVTM and ANQGSEA.

The V and J genes are TRBV25-1 and TRBJ2-3, with 9 bases that match TRBD1. After removal of 4 bases from V and 2 bases from J, the junction contained 4 bases not matched to a gene. In germline, CDR1 is MGHDK, CDR2 SYGVNS. The CDR3 is 15 residues long. The CDR3 protein is CASSAWTGDTDTQYF. In DNA form, the CDR3 reads TGTGCCAGCAGTGCCTGGACAGGGGACACAGATACGCAGTATTTT. Drawing the rest from reference TRBV25-1 and TRBJ2-3, the complete variable domain is EADIYQTPRYLVIGTGKKITLECSQTMGHDKMYWYQQDPGMELHLIHYSYGVNSTEKGDLSSESTVSRIRTEHFPLTLESARPSHTSQYLCASSAWTGDTDTQYFGPGTRLTVL.

This clonotype was observed a handful of times. This chain links TRBV4-3 with TRBJ2-1; D possibly uses TRBD1 or TRBD2 (5 bases each). With 0 bases removed from V and 6 bases from J, the gap between germline ends came to 15 bases. The V gene's germline CDR1 is LGHNA and CDR2 YSLEER. The CDR3 sequence is 16 residues long. Here the CDR3 DNA reads TGCGCCAGCAGCCAAGATGGGGGTTACGGGGCCAATGAGCAGTTCTTC. Translating gives CASSQDGGYGANEQFF.

This chain uses TRBV3-1 with TRBJ2-2, with TRBD1 identical over 12 bases. After removal of 4 bases from V and 5 bases from J, the junction contained 8 bases not matched to a gene. The CDR3 length is 17 residues. Per germline, CDR1 LGHDT and CDR2 YNNKEL (reference sequence). In nucleotides, the CDR3 is TGTGCCAGCAGCCGTTACGGGACAGGGGGCGCAACCGGGGAGCTGTTTTTT. It translates to CASSRYGTGGATGELFF.

This clonotype was recorded many times. The J gene is TRBJ1-6, the V gene TRBV20-1; the D is unclear. The CDR3 is made up of 9 amino acids. CDR1 and CDR2 from the germline V gene are DFQATT and SNEGSKA (reference sequence). V lost 5 bases and J lost 9, with 2 bases in between. The CDR3 is CSAGSPLHF. In nucleotides, the CDR3 is TGCAGTGCTGGTTCACCCCTCCACTTT.

A few counts support this clonotype. This chain joins TRBV9 and TRBJ2-7; 8 bases line up with TRBD1. The trim removed 5 bases at V and 3 bases at J, leaving 7 bases unmatched. The germline V gene encodes CDR1 SGDLS and CDR2 YYNGEE. The CDR3 totals 14 residues. This chain's CDR3 is CASRPGTGSYEQYF. As DNA, the CDR3 is TGTGCCAGCAGACCGGGGACAGGCAGCTACGAGCAGTACTTC.

J is TRBJ2-5 and V is TRBV4-1; D is unclear. The V end was cut by 1 base, the J end by 3 bases, with 9 bases between. CDR3 length: 14 amino acids. Germline lookup yields CDR1 MGHRA and CDR2 YSYEKL. The CDR3 spells CASSQGRSEETQYF. CDR3 in DNA: TGCGCCAGCAGCCAAGGCAGGTCCGAAGAGACCCAGTACTTC.

This chain links TRBV18 with TRBJ1-1; D ambiguous. CDR1 is KGHSH, CDR2 LQKENI, per germline. V dropped 3 bases and J dropped 0 bases, with 11 bases sitting between them. The CDR3 contains 15 residues. The CDR3: CASSPGGRLNTEAFF. The CDR3 nucleotides are TGTGCCAGCTCACCGGGTGGGCGGCTGAACACTGAAGCTTTCTTT.

This sequence joins TRBV7-9 and TRBJ2-4; perhaps TRBD2 as D (5 bases). Between the trimmed V and J ends, which lost 4 bases and 1 base, there was a span of 11 bases. Germline V gene lookup returns CDR1 SEHNR and CDR2 FQNEAQ (reference sequence). The CDR3 sequence is 15 residues long. The CDR3 sequence: CASSSTTLAKNIQYF. The CDR3 bases are TGTGCCAGCAGCTCGACTACCTTGGCCAAAAACATTCAGTACTTC.

This clonotype was detected many times. This rearrangement joins TRBV7-8 to TRBJ2-2; 8 positions match TRBD2. There are 18 residues in the CDR3. The V segment lost 1 base and the J segment 1 base; nucleotides outside the gene matches: 8. In germline, CDR1 is SGHVS, CDR2 FQNEAQ. The CDR3 bases are TGTGCCAGCAGCTTAGTTATCTTCGGGGGGGAGAACACCGGGGAGCTGTTTTTT. It encodes CASSLVIFGGENTGELFF.

This chain uses TRBV7-2 with TRBJ1-2; D is possibly TRBD1 (5 bases). Per germline, CDR1 SGHTA and CDR2 FQGNSA. The V and J ends lost 2 bases and 8 bases respectively, with 15 bases between them. The CDR3 runs 14 residues. Here the CDR3 reads CASSLITKGRGYTF. The CDR3, as DNA: TGTGCCAGCAGCTTAATTACAAAGGGGCGGGGCTACACCTTC. Based on the CDR3 plus reference TRBV7-2 and TRBJ1-2, the full variable domain is GAGVSQSPSNKVTEKGKDVELRCDPISGHTALYWYRQSLGQGLEFLIYFQGNSAPDKSGLPSDRFSAERTGGSVSTLTIQRTQQEDSAVYLCASSLITKGRGYTFGSGTRLTVV.

This clonotype was counted ten times or more. The CDR3 spells CATQPTRTVYEQYF. CDR3 in DNA: TGTGCCACCCAGCCTACCCGGACAGTCTACGAGCAGTACTTC. This chain uses TRBV7-2 with TRBJ2-7; D perhaps matches TRBD1 (6 bases). V was clipped by 10 bases and J by 3 bases, with 19 bases between them. This CDR3 has 14 amino acids. The germline CDR1 and CDR2 sequences are SGHTA and FQGNSA.

This clonotype was detected only a few times. V and J are TRBV5-1 and TRBJ1-2; no firm D call. The germline CDR1 and CDR2 sequences are SGHRS and YFSETQ. This CDR3 contains 14 residues. The V gene lost 0 bases and the J gene lost 8 bases, with 14 bases spanning the gap. CDR3 residues: CASSLAVSVSGYTF. In nucleotides, the CDR3 is TGCGCCAGCAGCTTGGCCGTGTCGGTCAGCGGCTACACCTTC.

This clonotype showed up many times. V gene TRBV6-1 combines with J gene TRBJ2-2; 10 nucleotides agree with TRBD1. CDR3 length: 15 residues. Germline lookup yields CDR1 MNHNS and CDR2 SASEGT. V lost 5 bases and J lost 2; bases outside the gene matches: 2. CDR3 region: CASSRQGANTGELFF. CDR3 DNA: TGTGCCAGCAGTCGACAGGGGGCAAACACCGGGGAGCTGTTTTTT.

This clonotype was found many times. V usage is TRBV12-3 or TRBV12-4 and J usage is TRBJ1-5, with D possibly matching TRBD1 (5 bases). V lost 5 bases, J lost 3 bases, and 11 bases lay in between. This CDR3 has 14 residues. The CDR3 reads CASSTRQTNQPQHF. The CDR3 region has the DNA TGTGCCAGCAGTACCCGACAGACCAATCAGCCCCAGCATTTT.

This clonotype was detected many times. The gene calls are TRBV7-9 and TRBJ2-3, with 14 nucleotides matching TRBD2. V dropped 3 bases and J dropped 6; count of bases not matched to a gene: 8. Germline CDR1 SEHNR, CDR2 FQNEAQ (reference sequence). CDR3 size: 17 residues. The CDR3 region has the DNA TGTGCCAGCAGCTTCCTGAGACTAGCGGGGGGGCCGGATACGCAGTATTTT. This sequence encodes CASSFLRLAGGPDTQYF.

V gene TRBV29-1 combines with J gene TRBJ2-7, with TRBD1 matching 8 bases. The CDR3 covers 14 residues. CDR1 is SQVTM, CDR2 ANQGSEA, per germline. Germline trimming cut 5 bases from V and 4 bases from J; bases unmatched to any gene: 10. For the CDR3, the DNA is TGCAGCGTTTCCGGGACAGGAAAAGAATACGAGCAGTACTTC. Its translation is CSVSGTGKEYEQYF.

This clonotype was detected only a few times. This sequence joins TRBV20-1 and TRBJ1-1; D not resolved. The CDR3 loop spans 13 amino acids. V gave up 4 bases and J gave up 0 bases, with 9 bases separating them. Germline loops: CDR1 DFQATT, CDR2 SNEGSKA (reference sequence). CDR3 amino acids: CSAIPTLNTEAFF. CDR3 nucleotide sequence: TGCAGTGCTATTCCAACCCTGAACACTGAAGCTTTCTTT.

The J gene is TRBJ2-6, the V gene TRBV4-3, with TRBD2 matching over 8 bases. This CDR3 has 17 residues. Germline V gene sequence: CDR1 LGHNA, CDR2 YSLEER. J was trimmed by 4 bases and V by 0 bases; bases with no gene match: 5. This chain's CDR3 is CASSQESGGNGANVLTF. CDR3 in DNA: TGCGCCAGCAGCCAAGAATCGGGGGGGAACGGGGCCAACGTCCTGACTTTC.

The chain has TRBV6-4 and TRBJ2-1; TRBD2 matches at 9 bases. CDR1 MRHNA and CDR2 SNTAGT come from the germline V gene. The CDR3 has 13 amino acids. The trim removed 3 bases at V and 6 bases at J, leaving 0 bases unmatched. For the CDR3, the DNA is TGTGCCAGCAGTGATAGCGGGAGCAATGAGCAGTTCTTC. It encodes CASSDSGSNEQFF.

The rearrangement uses TRBV25-1 and TRBJ2-3; TRBD2 matches at 10 bases. The CDR3 covers 17 residues. Per the germline V gene, CDR1 is MGHDK and CDR2 is SYGVNS. V shed 5 bases, J shed 2 bases, and the junction held 10 bases outside the gene matches. The CDR3 sequence is CASSPLGLAEPTDTQYF. The CDR3 DNA reads as TGTGCCAGCAGTCCACTTGGACTAGCGGAGCCCACAGATACGCAGTATTTT. Full variable domain (outside the CDR3, taken from reference TRBV25-1 and TRBJ2-3): EADIYQTPRYLVIGTGKKITLECSQTMGHDKMYWYQQDPGMELHLIHYSYGVNSTEKGDLSSESTVSRIRTEHFPLTLESARPSHTSQYLCASSPLGLAEPTDTQYFGPGTRLTVL.

This clonotype was picked up many times. The chain couples TRBV5-1 to TRBJ2-3, with TRBD2 matching over 11 bases. There are 16 residues in the CDR3. Germline assignment: CDR1 SGHRS and CDR2 YFSETQ. V lost 5 bases to trimming and J lost 0 bases; unmatched junction nucleotides: 5. The CDR3: CASSSIAGGSTDTQYF. As DNA, the CDR3 is TGCGCCAGCAGTTCTATAGCGGGGGGGAGCACAGATACGCAGTATTTT.